These T cell receptor beta chains were read from a single sample in a study of blood T cell repertoires in COVID-19. The table came from immunoSEQ multiplex PCR; TCRdb's copy has only in-frame clones and leaves some out. The sample carries 20,000 to 30,000 clones, over 85% recorded once. The specimen was peripheral blood. These receptors all stem from a human donor with active COVID-19. The donor label of this sample is uncertain. The CDR3 runs from the conserved cysteine through the conserved F or W. The D gene is left open where the match is weak. The size field is filled for only some rows; it gives once, few, many or a size class.

V,J,size,D,CDR3,DNA
TRBV6-5,TRBJ1-4,-,TRBD1,CASSTTGLGEKLFF,TGTGCCAGCAGTACGACAGGGCTCGGTGAAAAACTGTTTTTT
TRBV19,TRBJ1-2,-,TRBD1,CASSIPGTGGNGYTF,TGTGCCAGTAGTATCCCTGGGACAGGGGGGAATGGCTACACCTTC
TRBV29-1,TRBJ2-7,-,-,CSVGSAGYEQYF,TGCAGCGTTGGGTCGGCGGGCTACGAGCAGTACTTC
TRBV7-2,TRBJ1-3,-,-,CASSLAGTNTGNTIYF,TGTGCCAGCAGCTTAGCGGGGACAAATACTGGAAACACCATATATTTT
TRBV12-5,TRBJ2-1,-,-,CASDRSRSYNEQFF,TGTGCTAGTGATAGAAGTCGCTCCTACAATGAGCAGTTCTTC
TRBV19,TRBJ1-4,-,TRBD1,CASSRWTGSNEKLFF,TGTGCCAGTAGTCGATGGACAGGGAGTAATGAAAAACTGTTTTTT
TRBV25-1,TRBJ1-1,-,-,CASSELGGGRFAEAFF,TGTGCCAGCAGTGAATTGGGAGGGGGGAGGTTCGCTGAAGCTTTCTTT
TRBV19,TRBJ1-2,-,-,CASSMTGQPRYGYTF,TGTGCCAGTAGTATGACAGGCCAGCCGCGGTATGGCTACACCTTC
TRBV28,TRBJ2-5,-,TRBD1,CASSLLGQGDFGRQETQYF,TGTGCCAGCAGTTTATTGGGACAGGGGGATTTTGGTCGGCAAGAGACCCAGTACTTC
TRBV6-5,TRBJ1-2,-,-,CASSYGGESNYGYTF,TGTGCCAGCAGTTACGGGGGGGAGAGCAACTATGGCTACACCTTC
TRBV6-2/TRBV6-3,TRBJ2-2,-,-,CASSYRGNGGELFF,TGTGCCAGCAGTTACAGGGGGAACGGCGGGGAGCTGTTTTTT
TRBV3-1/TRBV3-2,TRBJ2-7,once,TRBD1,CASSQFGSGGKNEQYF,TGTGCCAGCAGCCAATTTGGGTCAGGGGGCAAGAACGAGCAGTACTTC
TRBV29-1,TRBJ2-3,-,TRBD2,CSVEGASGSTDTQYF,TGCAGCGTTGAAGGGGCTAGCGGGAGCACAGATACGCAGTATTTT
TRBV11-3,TRBJ2-2,-,-,CASSLQGRVTGELFF,TGTGCCAGCAGCTTACAGGGGCGCGTCACCGGGGAGCTGTTTTTT
TRBV6-5,TRBJ2-7,once,TRBD1,CATRPGGVEQYF,TGTGCCACCCGACCAGGGGGCGTCGAGCAGTACTTC
TRBV28,TRBJ2-4,once,TRBD1,CASQLAGTALAKNIQYF,TGTGCCAGCCAATTAGCCGGGACAGCCCTAGCCAAAAACATTCAGTACTTC
TRBV13,TRBJ1-4,-,-,CASSPGEKLFF,TGTGCCAGCAGCCCGGGTGAAAAACTGTTTTTT
TRBV28,TRBJ2-7,-,-,CASTPLSLGEQYF,TGTGCCAGCACCCCTCTTTCGCTCGGCGAGCAGTACTTC
TRBV5-4,TRBJ2-5,-,-,CASSLGIQETQYF,TGTGCCAGCAGCTTGGGTATCCAAGAGACCCAGTACTTC
TRBV2,TRBJ2-3,-,-,CATRRGSTDTQYF,TGTGCCACACGGAGGGGAAGCACAGATACGCAGTATTTT
TRBV7-2,TRBJ1-5,-,-,CASSLDGGGSGNQPQHF,TGTGCCAGCAGCTTAGATGGGGGCGGTAGTGGCAATCAGCCCCAGCATTTT
TRBV5-1,TRBJ1-1,-,-,CASSLLLGGRGTEAFF,TGCGCCAGCAGCTTACTCTTGGGGGGGCGAGGCACTGAAGCTTTCTTT
TRBV23-1,TRBJ1-2,-,-,CASSQTHDVDLRNGYTF,TGCGCCAGCAGTCAAACCCACGACGTCGACCTCAGGAATGGCTACACCTTC
TRBV5-1,TRBJ2-7,-,-,CASSPPDGGVSYEQYF,TGCGCCAGCAGCCCCCCAGACGGGGGAGTCTCCTACGAGCAGTACTTC
TRBV6-6,TRBJ2-1,-,-,CASSRTAYNEQFF,TGTGCCAGCAGCCGAACTGCCTACAATGAGCAGTTCTTC
TRBV2,TRBJ2-7,-,-,CASSERGAAGEQYF,TGTGCCAGCAGTGAAAGGGGAGCCGCGGGAGAGCAGTACTTC
TRBV7-2,TRBJ2-7,-,-,CASSPRVGLRTTEQYF,TGTGCCAGCAGCCCCAGGGTGGGCCTGAGGACTACCGAGCAGTACTTC
TRBV5-1,TRBJ2-3,-,-,CASSPGSTGRTDTQYF,TGCGCCAGCAGCCCCGGATCGACAGGTAGAACAGATACGCAGTATTTT
TRBV7-2,TRBJ1-1,-,-,CASSLAQVSLEAFF,TGTGCCAGCAGCTTAGCACAGGTCTCCCTTGAAGCTTTCTTT
TRBV4-2,TRBJ1-1,-,-,CASSQVNPGLETEAFF,TGTGCCAGCAGCCAAGTGAATCCGGGATTGGAGACTGAAGCTTTCTTT
TRBV20-1,TRBJ2-2,-,TRBD2,CSASSLAGSTTGELFF,TGCAGTGCTAGTTCCCTAGCGGGTTCCACCACCGGGGAGCTGTTTTTT
TRBV7-9,TRBJ1-1,-,-,CASSSTVEEAFF,TGTGCCAGCAGCTCCACAGTGGAAGAAGCTTTCTTT
TRBV11-3,TRBJ2-1,-,TRBD2,CASSRTSGGDNEQFF,TGTGCCAGCAGCAGGACTAGCGGGGGAGACAATGAGCAGTTCTTC
TRBV10-3,TRBJ2-3,-,TRBD2,CAISSYSGSTDTQYF,TGTGCCATCAGCTCATATAGCGGGAGCACAGATACGCAGTATTTT
TRBV9,TRBJ2-5,-,TRBD2,CASSVGWGGQETQYF,TGTGCCAGCAGCGTAGGGTGGGGGGGTCAAGAGACCCAGTACTTC
TRBV19,TRBJ2-7,-,-,CASSMEGRTYEQYF,TGTGCCAGTAGTATGGAGGGGAGGACCTACGAGCAGTACTTC
TRBV5-5,TRBJ2-1,-,TRBD2,CASSLVGGASGRNEQFF,TGTGCCAGCAGCTTGGTTGGTGGGGCTAGCGGGAGAAATGAGCAGTTCTTC
TRBV28,TRBJ2-1,-,-,CASETRGSYNEQFF,TGTGCCAGCGAAACTCGGGGGTCCTACAATGAGCAGTTCTTC
TRBV20-1,TRBJ1-1,-,-,CSASDSGAFF,TGCAGTGCTTCTGACTCGGGAGCTTTCTTT
TRBV7-2,TRBJ1-3,-,-,CASSLWGGGNTIYF,TGTGCCAGCAGCTTATGGGGGGGCGGAAACACCATATATTTT
TRBV10-2,TRBJ2-1,-,-,CASERQRLYNEQFF,TGCGCCAGCGAAAGACAGCGACTCTACAATGAGCAGTTCTTC
TRBV18,TRBJ2-3,-,TRBD1,CASSQTGRGDTDTQYF,TGTGCCAGCTCACAGACAGGGCGAGGGGACACAGATACGCAGTATTTT
TRBV7-6,TRBJ2-6,-,-,CASSTNTGGTVLTF,TGTGCCAGCAGCACCAACACCGGGGGGACAGTCCTGACTTTC
TRBV10-3,TRBJ1-5,-,-,CACGEVNQPQHF,TGTGCCTGCGGAGAGGTCAATCAGCCCCAGCATTTT
TRBV6-2/TRBV6-3,TRBJ2-2,-,TRBD2,CASSWTSGATGELFF,TGTGCCAGCAGTTGGACTAGCGGGGCCACCGGGGAGCTGTTTTTT
TRBV30,TRBJ1-1,-,-,CAWSHTPKPGAPNTEAFF,TGTGCCTGGAGCCACACCCCCAAGCCAGGGGCGCCGAACACTGAAGCTTTCTTT
TRBV12-3/TRBV12-4,TRBJ1-3,-,-,CASSFGLNTIYF,TGTGCCAGCAGTTTCGGGTTAAACACCATATATTTT
TRBV6-5,TRBJ1-6,-,-,CASSWEGGTNSPLHF,TGTGCCAGCAGTTGGGAGGGGGGAACTAATTCACCCCTCCACTTT